The 15 T cell receptor beta chains below come from one sample, sequenced in a study of blood T cells in healthy people across ages. Combining a sample-barcoded 5' primer with a J-beta primer mix, a second PCR ran for 7 to 11 cycles. One entry per CDR3 protein, called by TCRdb with MiXCR from the 5' RACE reads. This table has roughly 1.7 million distinct CDR3 sequences, roughly 32% appearing once. Sequencing input: blood. Receptors originate from a woman aged 30 to 39 in good health.

This clonotype has a count of ten or more. The chain couples TRBV5-6 to TRBJ2-6; D possibly corresponds to TRBD1 (6 bases). This CDR3 has 17 amino acids. Germline values: CDR1 SGHDT, CDR2 YYEEEE. V was cut by 4 bases and J by 0 bases, with 14 bases left in between. In DNA, the CDR3 is TGTGCCAGCAGCCGAAGGACAGAACGCTCTGGGGCCAACGTCCTGACTTTC. Translated: CASSRRTERSGANVLTF.

This chain uses TRBV12-3 or TRBV12-4 with TRBJ1-1; D gene ambiguous. The V and J ends lost 6 bases and 2 bases respectively, with 7 bases between them. The CDR3 covers 12 residues. The CDR3 coding sequence is TGTGCCAGCAGACCCGATAACACTGAAGCTTTCTTT. Its translation: CASRPDNTEAFF.

The chain has TRBV20-1 and TRBJ2-5; 12 bases agree with TRBD2. The CDR3 has 15 amino acids. CDR1 and CDR2 from the germline V gene are DFQATT and SNEGSKA (reference sequence). The V segment lost 2 bases and the J segment 5 bases; nucleotides outside the gene matches: 6. The CDR3 protein is CSARLAGGPQETQYF. The CDR3 DNA follows: TGCAGTGCTAGACTAGCGGGGGGGCCCCAGGAGACCCAGTACTTC.

The chain is built from TRBV12-3 or TRBV12-4 and TRBJ2-7, with 11 positions matching TRBD1. This CDR3 has 14 residues. V shed 7 bases, J shed 6 bases, and the junction held 8 bases outside the gene matches. CDR3 residues: CASTLDRGPFEQYF. DNA for the CDR3: TGTGCCAGCACCCTGGACAGGGGGCCTTTCGAGCAGTACTTC.

This clonotype has just a few counts. V is TRBV7-9 and J is TRBJ2-2; D perhaps matches TRBD1 (6 bases). CDR3 length: 16 residues. Germline loops: CDR1 SEHNR, CDR2 FQNEAQ (reference sequence). V was shortened by 0 bases and J by 5 bases, with 13 bases between the two germline ends. The CDR3: CASSLATGTPTGELFF. CDR3 sequence (DNA): TGTGCCAGCAGCTTAGCCACCGGGACACCTACCGGGGAGCTGTTTTTT.

This clonotype was detected a few times. CDR3 sequence reads: CSVEDRGRVNYGYTF. DNA for the CDR3: TGCAGCGTTGAAGATCGGGGCAGGGTTAACTATGGCTACACCTTC. The genes are TRBV29-1 and TRBJ1-2, with TRBD1 as a possible D gene (5 bases). The CDR3 has 15 residues. Trimming cost V 0 bases and J 1 base, with 12 bases left between them. CDR1 is SQVTM, CDR2 ANQGSEA, per germline.

The chain carries TRBV6-6 and TRBJ2-1; D may be TRBD1 (5 bases). The CDR3 runs to 14 residues. Trimming removed 4 bases from V and 4 bases from J, with 11 bases in between. Germline CDR1 and CDR2: MNHNY and SVGAGI (reference sequence). As DNA, the CDR3 is TGTGCCAGCAGTTCCCCAGGGATGTACAATGAGCAGTTCTTC. Translation gives CASSSPGMYNEQFF.

This clonotype was seen only a few times. The V gene is TRBV11-1, the J gene TRBJ2-3; 8 positions match TRBD1. This CDR3 is 16 amino acids long. Unmatched junction bases numbered 9, after V lost 5 bases and J lost 2 bases. From germline, CDR1 is SGHAT and CDR2 FQDESV (reference sequence). CDR3: CASSAWTGTNTDTQYF. In nucleotides, the CDR3 is TGTGCCAGCAGCGCCTGGACAGGGACCAACACAGATACGCAGTATTTT.

The chain recombines TRBV5-1 with TRBJ1-2, with 7 nucleotides matching TRBD1. There are 16 residues in the CDR3. The trim removed 1 base at V and 1 base at J, leaving 7 bases unmatched. The germline V gene encodes CDR1 SGHRS and CDR2 YFSETQ. The CDR3 spells CASSLWAGGDNYGYTF. The CDR3 bases are TGCGCCAGCAGCTTGTGGGCAGGGGGTGATAACTATGGCTACACCTTC.

The chain recombines TRBV20-1 with TRBJ1-5, with D tentatively TRBD1 (6 bases). CDR3 length: 16 residues. The germline V gene has CDR1 DFQATT and CDR2 SNEGSKA (reference sequence). Trimming took 0 bases from V and 6 from J, leaving 18 bases between them. CDR3 region: CSARDWGQGLGQPQHF. Written as DNA, the CDR3 is TGCAGTGCTAGAGATTGGGGGCAGGGCTTGGGTCAGCCCCAGCATTTT.

A note on this clonotype: A read error may produce the germline difference seen at one junction end. This sequence joins TRBV20-1 and TRBJ2-5; weak D call: TRBD2 (6 bases). The J call is doubtful: the DNA matches TRBJ2-7 better. CDR3 length: 16 residues. The germline CDR1 and CDR2 sequences are DFQATT and SNEGSKA (reference sequence). CDR3 coding DNA: TGCGGTGCTAGAGGTGGAGGTCGGGGGTACTCCTACGAGCAGTACTTC. Its translation: CGARGGGRGYSYEQYF.

The chain has TRBV4-2 and TRBJ2-7, with no clear D. The V end was cut by 6 bases, the J end by 3 bases, with 15 bases between. Per the germline V gene, CDR1 is LGHNA and CDR2 is YNFKEQ. The CDR3 length is 14 residues. CDR3 nucleotide sequence: TGTGCCAGCAGTGACCCGGAACTGCGCTACGAGCAGTACTTC. Amino acid sequence: CASSDPELRYEQYF.

This clonotype was counted between two and nine times. The chain is built from TRBV20-1 and TRBJ2-1, with 7 bases identical to TRBD2. CDR1 is DFQATT, CDR2 SNEGSKA, per germline (reference sequence). Trimming cost V 5 bases and J 10 bases; bases outside gene matches: 14. This CDR3 is built from 14 residues. The CDR3 is CSALVLGEGIEQFF. In nucleotides, the CDR3 is TGCAGTGCTCTGGTCCTGGGGGAGGGTATCGAGCAGTTCTTC.

The chain couples TRBV10-3 to TRBJ1-2; D is unresolved. This CDR3 has 15 amino acids. V lost 6 bases and J lost 6, with 20 bases in between. The germline V gene encodes CDR1 ENHRY and CDR2 SYGVKD. The CDR3 nucleotides are TGTGCCATCAGGGACGGGCAGTACAAGGATGATGGCTACACCTTC. Translating gives CAIRDGQYKDDGYTF.

The chain recombines TRBV29-1 with TRBJ1-1, with D hard to call. Germline CDR1 is SQVTM and CDR2 is ANQGSEA. Trimming removed 3 bases at V and 3 bases at J, with 11 bases between. This CDR3 has 13 residues. CDR3 nucleotide sequence: TGCAGCGTTGAGGAGGGAGGCCACACTGAAGCTTTCTTT. Translation gives CSVEEGGHTEAFF.